The present T cell receptor beta chain was sequenced within a study of OX40 agonist ivuxolimab in advanced cancers. In the case of this clone: Its matching antigen is unknown.

Study results and limitations: Relatively little clonal expansion, among the lowest observed, appeared in partial responders at 0.1-3.0 mg/kg.

The CDR3 contains 16 residues. The germline CDR1 and CDR2 sequences are SEHNR and FQNEAQ (reference sequence). Losses at the gene ends were 4 bases for V and 5 bases for J; bases not matched to a gene: 11. The data were produced by immunoSEQ multiplex PCR, yet TCRdb's version contains in-frame clones alone and is incomplete. The table records tens of thousands of clones, around 94% of them present only once. The chain recombines TRBV7-9 with TRBJ2-7; 10 bases map to TRBD1. Sequencing used CD4+ or CD8+ T cells sorted from blood, obtained in a trial of the OX40 agonist ivuxolimab. This receptor was taken from an adult with an advanced solid tumor such as melanoma, head and neck, liver or kidney cancer. CDR3 amino acids: CASSWPPGQGNNEQYF. CDR3 coding DNA: TGTGCCAGCAGCTGGCCGCCGGGACAGGGGAACAACGAGCAGTACTTC.